A selection of T cell receptor beta chains follows, all from one sample in a study of cytomegalovirus exposure and HLA in healthy donors. Generated by immunoSEQ multiplex PCR, the TCRdb table keeps only in-frame clones and is missing some. The data contain around 130,000 clones, around 81% of them seen just once; the ten biggest clones take up 0.55% to 0.85%. The sample taken for sequencing was PBMCs. These receptors were taken from a man aged 18 to 29 in good health and CMV-seronegative. Each CDR3 is given with its conserved first and last residue. A D gene is named only where the DNA matches it firmly. Where a row states a size, it is once, few, many or the class of an expanded clone; other rows omit it.

clone_size d_call j_call v_call cdr3_aa cdr3_nt
NA NA TRBJ1-2 TRBV28 CASSLQGWDYGYTF TGTGCCAGCAGTTTACAGGGGTGGGACTATGGCTACACCTTC
NA TRBD1 TRBJ2-1 TRBV10-1 CASSPDRGLNEQFF TGCGCCAGCAGTCCAGACAGGGGGCTGAATGAGCAGTTCTTC
NA NA TRBJ2-3 TRBV6-6 CASRILALGADTQYF TGTGCCAGCAGGATACTAGCATTGGGCGCAGATACGCAGTATTTT
once NA TRBJ1-3 TRBV7-2 CASSSSSGNTIYF TGTGCCAGCAGCTCCAGCTCTGGAAACACCATATATTTT
once NA TRBJ2-7 TRBV6-5 CASSYSRKKGEQYF TGTGCCAGCAGTTACTCTCGGAAGAAGGGGGAGCAGTACTTC
NA NA TRBJ1-1 TRBV27 CASSLGGVTEAFF TGTGCCAGCAGTTTGGGAGGGGTTACTGAAGCTTTCTTT
NA TRBD1 TRBJ2-2 TRBV7-8 CASSLDRGLGGELFF TGTGCCAGCAGCTTAGACAGGGGGCTTGGCGGGGAGCTGTTTTTT
NA NA TRBJ1-5 TRBV5-1 CASSLAGDQPQHF TGCGCCAGCAGCTTGGCGGGGGATCAGCCCCAGCATTTT
NA NA TRBJ2-2 TRBV7-2 CASSLRQGGAGELFF TGTGCCAGCAGCTTACGACAGGGAGGCGCCGGGGAGCTGTTTTTT
NA TRBD1 TRBJ2-7 TRBV6-5 CASSFTGAGEQYF TGTGCCAGCAGTTTTACAGGGGCGGGCGAGCAGTACTTC
NA NA TRBJ1-2 TRBV7-3 CASSPDSSGGYTF TGTGCCAGCAGCCCGGACAGCAGTGGGGGCTACACCTTC
once TRBD1 TRBJ1-1 TRBV9 CASSVGQGSNTEAFF TGTGCCAGCAGCGTAGGACAGGGATCGAACACTGAAGCTTTCTTT
once NA TRBJ2-3 TRBV10-3 CAISELATDTQYF TGTGCCATCAGTGAGTTGGCCACAGATACGCAGTATTTT
NA NA TRBJ2-5 TRBV7-6 CASSRGQETQYF TGTGCCAGCAGCCGGGGGCAAGAGACCCAGTACTTC
NA TRBD1 TRBJ1-2 TRBV6-5 CASSEGAHDYGYTF TGTGCCAGCAGCGAGGGGGCGCACGACTATGGCTACACCTTC
NA NA TRBJ1-2 TRBV6-5 CASRPRGRGNTF TGTGCCAGCAGACCCCGTGGCCGGGGGAACACCTTC
few NA TRBJ2-1 TRBV5-8 CASSLVRIVYNEQFF TGTGCCAGCAGCTTGGTCAGGATCGTCTACAATGAGCAGTTCTTC
NA NA TRBJ2-2 TRBV4-3 CASSQDVTSNTGELFF TGCGCCAGCAGCCAAGATGTGACATCGAACACCGGGGAGCTGTTTTTT
NA TRBD1 TRBJ2-7 TRBV4-2 CASSQGRGTGGDEQYF TGTGCCAGCAGCCAAGGGAGGGGGACAGGGGGCGACGAGCAGTACTTC
NA NA TRBJ1-3 TRBV7-6 CASSLGLRGPPGNTIYF TGTGCCAGCAGCCTCGGACTCAGGGGTCCTCCTGGAAACACCATATATTTT
NA TRBD2 TRBJ2-4 TRBV7-9 CASSSGLAGGNIQYF TGTGCCAGCAGCTCGGGACTAGCGGGGGGTAACATTCAGTACTTC
NA NA TRBJ1-2 TRBV29-1 CSVPGQPVYGYTF TGCAGCGTTCCGGGACAACCAGTCTATGGCTACACCTTC
NA NA TRBJ1-2 TRBV27 CASSFRENYGYTF TGTGCCAGCAGTTTTAGAGAGAACTATGGCTACACCTTC
NA NA TRBJ1-2 TRBV27 CASSLSLADTNYGYTF TGTGCCAGCAGTTTATCCCTCGCGGACACTAACTATGGCTACACCTTC
NA TRBD1 TRBJ1-1 TRBV6-5 CASSYPGTGNTEAFF TGTGCCAGCAGCTATCCCGGGACAGGCAACACTGAAGCTTTCTTT
NA TRBD2 TRBJ2-2 TRBV27 CASSLYGGASTGELFF TGTGCCAGCAGTTTGTACGGGGGGGCCAGTACCGGGGAGCTGTTTTTT
NA TRBD1 TRBJ1-5 TRBV6-5 CASSYSSGGGNQPQHF TGTGCCAGCAGTTACTCGTCAGGGGGAGGCAATCAGCCCCAGCATTTT
NA TRBD2 TRBJ2-2 TRBV19 CASSIALLLAGVTGELFF TGTGCCAGTAGTATAGCCCTCTTACTAGCGGGGGTAACCGGGGAGCTGTTTTTT
once TRBD1 TRBJ2-6 TRBV29-1 CSVLTGISGANVLTF TGCAGCGTATTGACAGGGATCTCTGGGGCCAACGTCCTGACTTTC